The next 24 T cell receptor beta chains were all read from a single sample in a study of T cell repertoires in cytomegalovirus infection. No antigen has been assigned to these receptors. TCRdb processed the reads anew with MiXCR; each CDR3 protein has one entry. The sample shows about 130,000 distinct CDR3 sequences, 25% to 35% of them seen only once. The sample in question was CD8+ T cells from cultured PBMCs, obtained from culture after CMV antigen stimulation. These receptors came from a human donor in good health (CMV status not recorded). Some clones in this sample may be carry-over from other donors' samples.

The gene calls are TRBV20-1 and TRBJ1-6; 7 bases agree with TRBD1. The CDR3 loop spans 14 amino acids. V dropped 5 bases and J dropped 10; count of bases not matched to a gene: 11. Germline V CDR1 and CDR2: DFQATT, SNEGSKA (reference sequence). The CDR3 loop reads CSAYMTGIGSPLHF. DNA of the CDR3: TGCAGTGCTTATATGACAGGGATAGGATCACCCCTCCACTTT.

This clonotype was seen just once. This CDR3 reads CASSQARGAGDNEQFF. The CDR3 coding sequence is TGTGCCAGCAGCCAAGCTCGGGGGGCCGGAGACAATGAGCAGTTCTTC. The gene calls are TRBV4-2 and TRBJ2-1; a weak D match, TRBD2 (7 bases). The CDR3 loop spans 16 amino acids. Trimming removed 1 base at V and 5 bases at J, with 15 bases between. Per the germline V gene, CDR1 is LGHNA and CDR2 is YNFKEQ.

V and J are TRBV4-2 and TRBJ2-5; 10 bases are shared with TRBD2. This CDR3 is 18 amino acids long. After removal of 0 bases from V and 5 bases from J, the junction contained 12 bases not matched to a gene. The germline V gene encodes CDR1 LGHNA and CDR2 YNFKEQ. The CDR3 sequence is CASSQELAGAARGETQYF. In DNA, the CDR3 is TGTGCCAGCAGCCAAGAGCTAGCGGGGGCCGCTAGGGGGGAGACCCAGTACTTC.

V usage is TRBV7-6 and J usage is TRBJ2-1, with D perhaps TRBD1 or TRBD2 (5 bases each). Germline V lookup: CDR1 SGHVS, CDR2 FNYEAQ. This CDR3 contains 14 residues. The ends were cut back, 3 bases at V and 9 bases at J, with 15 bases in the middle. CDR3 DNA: TGTGCCAGCAGCTTCGGGACCGAGTTCTCTGAGCAGTTCTTC. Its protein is CASSFGTEFSEQFF.

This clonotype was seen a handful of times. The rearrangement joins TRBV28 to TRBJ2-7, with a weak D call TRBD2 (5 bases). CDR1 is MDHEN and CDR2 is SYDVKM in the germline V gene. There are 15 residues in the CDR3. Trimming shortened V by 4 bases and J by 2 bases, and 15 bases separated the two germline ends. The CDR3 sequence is CASSSPSGETYEQYF. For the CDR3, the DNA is TGTGCCAGCAGTTCCCCGAGCGGTGAGACCTACGAGCAGTACTTC.

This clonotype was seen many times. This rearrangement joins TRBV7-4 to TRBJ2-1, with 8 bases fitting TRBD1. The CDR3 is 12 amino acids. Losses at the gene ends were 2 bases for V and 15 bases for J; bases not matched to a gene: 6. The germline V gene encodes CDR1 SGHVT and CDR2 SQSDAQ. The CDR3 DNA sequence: TGTGCCAGCAGCTTAACCGGGACAGGTGTGTTCTTC. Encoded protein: CASSLTGTGVFF.

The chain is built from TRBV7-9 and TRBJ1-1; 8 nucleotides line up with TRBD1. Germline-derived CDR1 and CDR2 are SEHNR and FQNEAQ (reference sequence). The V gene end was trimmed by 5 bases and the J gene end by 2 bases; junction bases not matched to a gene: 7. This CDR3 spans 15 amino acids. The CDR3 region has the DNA TGTGCCAGCAGCATCCACAGGGGGAGTAACACTGAAGCTTTCTTT. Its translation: CASSIHRGSNTEAFF.

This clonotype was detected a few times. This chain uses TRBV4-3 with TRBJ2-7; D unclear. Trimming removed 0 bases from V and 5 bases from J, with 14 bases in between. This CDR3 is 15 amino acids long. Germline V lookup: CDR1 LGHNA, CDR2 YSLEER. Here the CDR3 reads CASSQDWATFHEQYF. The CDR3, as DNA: TGCGCCAGCAGCCAAGATTGGGCCACATTCCACGAGCAGTACTTC.

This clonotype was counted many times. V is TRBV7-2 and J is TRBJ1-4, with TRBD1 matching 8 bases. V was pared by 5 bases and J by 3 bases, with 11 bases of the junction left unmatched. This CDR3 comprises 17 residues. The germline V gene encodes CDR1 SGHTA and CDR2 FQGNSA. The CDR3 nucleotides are TGTGCCAGCAGCAACCGAGGACAGGGCAATTCTAATGAAAAACTGTTTTTT. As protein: CASSNRGQGNSNEKLFF.

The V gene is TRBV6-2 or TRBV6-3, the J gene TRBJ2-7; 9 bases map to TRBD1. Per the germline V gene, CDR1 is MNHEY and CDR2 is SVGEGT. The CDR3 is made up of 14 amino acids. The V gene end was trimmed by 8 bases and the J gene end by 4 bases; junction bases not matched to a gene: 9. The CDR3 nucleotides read TGTGCCAGCCATGACCGGACAGGGGTATACGAGCAGTACTTC. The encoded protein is CASHDRTGVYEQYF.

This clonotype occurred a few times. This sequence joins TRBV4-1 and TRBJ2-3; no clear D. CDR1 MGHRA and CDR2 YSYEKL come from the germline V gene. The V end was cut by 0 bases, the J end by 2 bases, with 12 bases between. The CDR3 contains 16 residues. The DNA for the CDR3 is TGCGCCAGCAGCCAAGAATTTAATGGTCTCACAGATACGCAGTATTTT. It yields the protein CASSQEFNGLTDTQYF.

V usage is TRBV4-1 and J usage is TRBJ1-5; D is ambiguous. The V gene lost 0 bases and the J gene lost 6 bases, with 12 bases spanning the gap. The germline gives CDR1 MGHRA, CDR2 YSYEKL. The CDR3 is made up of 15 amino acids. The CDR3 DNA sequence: TGCGCCAGCAGCCAAGAGGCAGGTTTTGCTCAGCCCCAGCATTTT. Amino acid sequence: CASSQEAGFAQPQHF.

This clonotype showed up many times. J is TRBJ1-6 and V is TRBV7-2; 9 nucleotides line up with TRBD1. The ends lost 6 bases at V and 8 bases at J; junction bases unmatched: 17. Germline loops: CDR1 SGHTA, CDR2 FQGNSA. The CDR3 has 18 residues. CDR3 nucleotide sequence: TGTGCCAGCAGTCCCGGACAGGGGCTTCAACCACGGGATTCACCCCTCCACTTT. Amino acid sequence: CASSPGQGLQPRDSPLHF.

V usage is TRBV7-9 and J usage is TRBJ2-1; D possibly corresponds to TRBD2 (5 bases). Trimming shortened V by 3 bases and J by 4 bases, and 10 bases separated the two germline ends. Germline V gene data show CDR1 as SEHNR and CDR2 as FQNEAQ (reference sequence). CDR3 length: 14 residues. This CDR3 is CASSLVTGYNEQFF. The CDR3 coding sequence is TGTGCCAGCAGCTTGGTGACGGGGTACAATGAGCAGTTCTTC.

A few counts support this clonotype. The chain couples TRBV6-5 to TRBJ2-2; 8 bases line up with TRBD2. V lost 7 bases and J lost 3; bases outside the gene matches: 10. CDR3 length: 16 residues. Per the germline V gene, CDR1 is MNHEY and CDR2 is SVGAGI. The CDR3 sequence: CASTPRGGEYTGELFF. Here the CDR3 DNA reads TGTGCCAGCACTCCCCGGGGGGGGGAGTACACCGGGGAGCTGTTTTTT.

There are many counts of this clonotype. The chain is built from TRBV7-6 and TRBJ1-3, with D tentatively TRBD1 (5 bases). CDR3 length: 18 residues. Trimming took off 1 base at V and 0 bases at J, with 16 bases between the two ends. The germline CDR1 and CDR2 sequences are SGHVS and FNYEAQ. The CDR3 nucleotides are TGTGCCAGCAGCTTAGTCTTTGATCTAGGGGACTCTGGAAACACCATATATTTT. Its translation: CASSLVFDLGDSGNTIYF.

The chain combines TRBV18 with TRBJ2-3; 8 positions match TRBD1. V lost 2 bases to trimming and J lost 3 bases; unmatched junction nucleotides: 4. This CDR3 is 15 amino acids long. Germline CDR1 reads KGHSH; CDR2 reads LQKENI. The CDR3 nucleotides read TGTGCCAGCTCACCATGGGACAGGAGGACAGATACGCAGTATTTT. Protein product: CASSPWDRRTDTQYF.

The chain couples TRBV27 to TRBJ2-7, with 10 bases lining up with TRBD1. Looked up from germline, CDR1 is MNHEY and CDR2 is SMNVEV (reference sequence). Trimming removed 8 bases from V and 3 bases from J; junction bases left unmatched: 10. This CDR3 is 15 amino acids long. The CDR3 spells CASVPGQGPYYEQYF. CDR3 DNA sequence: TGTGCCAGCGTTCCGGGACAGGGGCCTTACTACGAGCAGTACTTC.

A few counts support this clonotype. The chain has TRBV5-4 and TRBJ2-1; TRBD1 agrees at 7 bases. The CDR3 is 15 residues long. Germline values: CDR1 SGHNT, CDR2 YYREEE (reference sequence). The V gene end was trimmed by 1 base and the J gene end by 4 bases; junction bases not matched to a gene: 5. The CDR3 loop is CASSLPGQLYNEQFF. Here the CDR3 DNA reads TGTGCCAGCAGCTTGCCGGGACAGTTATACAATGAGCAGTTCTTC.

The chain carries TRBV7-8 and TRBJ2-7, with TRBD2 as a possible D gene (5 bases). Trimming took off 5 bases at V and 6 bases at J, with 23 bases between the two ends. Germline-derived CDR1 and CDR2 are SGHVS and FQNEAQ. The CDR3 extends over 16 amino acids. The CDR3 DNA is TGTGCCAGCAGCACCTTGTTTAGGAGGTTTCGCCCCGAGCAGTACTTC. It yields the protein CASSTLFRRFRPEQYF.

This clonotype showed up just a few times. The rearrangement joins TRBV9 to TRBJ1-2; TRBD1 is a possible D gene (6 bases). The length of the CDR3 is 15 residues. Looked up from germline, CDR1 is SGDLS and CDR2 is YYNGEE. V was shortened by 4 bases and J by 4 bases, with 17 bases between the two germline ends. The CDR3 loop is CASSPGGGSGYGYTF. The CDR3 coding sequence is TGTGCCAGCAGCCCAGGAGGGGGTTCTGGCTATGGCTACACCTTC. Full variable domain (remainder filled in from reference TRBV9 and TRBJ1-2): DSGVTQTPKHLITATGQRVTLRCSPRSGDLSVYWYQQSLDQGLQFLIQYYNGEERAKGNILERFSAQQFPDLHSELNLSSLELGDSALYFCASSPGGGSGYGYTFGSGTRLTVV.

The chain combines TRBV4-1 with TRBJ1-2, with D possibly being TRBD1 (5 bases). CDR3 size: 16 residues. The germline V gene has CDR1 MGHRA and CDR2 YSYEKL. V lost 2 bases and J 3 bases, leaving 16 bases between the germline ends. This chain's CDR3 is CASSQLWGREDYGYTF. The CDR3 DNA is TGCGCCAGCAGCCAACTCTGGGGCAGGGAAGACTATGGCTACACCTTC.

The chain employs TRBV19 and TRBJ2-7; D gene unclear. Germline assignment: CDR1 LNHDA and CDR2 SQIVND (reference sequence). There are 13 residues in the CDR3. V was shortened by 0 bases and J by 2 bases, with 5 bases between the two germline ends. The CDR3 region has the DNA TGTGCCAGTAGTATAGACTCCCCCTACGAGCAGTACTTC. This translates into CASSIDSPYEQYF.

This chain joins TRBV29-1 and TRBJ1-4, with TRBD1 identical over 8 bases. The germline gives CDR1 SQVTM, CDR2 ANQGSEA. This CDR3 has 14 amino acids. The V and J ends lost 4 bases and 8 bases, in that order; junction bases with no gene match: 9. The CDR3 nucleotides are TGCAGCGTTGGCAGGGGGCTCGCCCGGGAAAAACTGTTTTTT. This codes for CSVGRGLAREKLFF.